The clone carrying this TCR beta chain appeared a single time. The CDR3 has 14 amino acids. Germline assignment: CDR1 SGHTS and CDR2 YDEGEE. V trimming: 4 bases; J trimming: 6 bases; junction bases outside the gene matches: 6. Assay: immunoSEQ multiplex PCR; the TCRdb copy retains only in-frame clones and omits some. The repertoire consists of under 200,000 clones, with about 86% occurring once and the leading ten covering around 8.3%. The data were obtained in a study of blood T cell repertoires in COVID-19. The chain joins TRBV5-8 to TRBJ2-4; TRBD1 aligns across 8 bases. The TCR sequence derives from a man aged 55 to 69 with acute or convalescent COVID-19. The sequencing input was peripheral blood. CDR3 bases: TGTGCCAGCAGCATCAGGGGGCCGGTAAACATTCAGTACTTC. Translated: CASSIRGPVNIQYF.